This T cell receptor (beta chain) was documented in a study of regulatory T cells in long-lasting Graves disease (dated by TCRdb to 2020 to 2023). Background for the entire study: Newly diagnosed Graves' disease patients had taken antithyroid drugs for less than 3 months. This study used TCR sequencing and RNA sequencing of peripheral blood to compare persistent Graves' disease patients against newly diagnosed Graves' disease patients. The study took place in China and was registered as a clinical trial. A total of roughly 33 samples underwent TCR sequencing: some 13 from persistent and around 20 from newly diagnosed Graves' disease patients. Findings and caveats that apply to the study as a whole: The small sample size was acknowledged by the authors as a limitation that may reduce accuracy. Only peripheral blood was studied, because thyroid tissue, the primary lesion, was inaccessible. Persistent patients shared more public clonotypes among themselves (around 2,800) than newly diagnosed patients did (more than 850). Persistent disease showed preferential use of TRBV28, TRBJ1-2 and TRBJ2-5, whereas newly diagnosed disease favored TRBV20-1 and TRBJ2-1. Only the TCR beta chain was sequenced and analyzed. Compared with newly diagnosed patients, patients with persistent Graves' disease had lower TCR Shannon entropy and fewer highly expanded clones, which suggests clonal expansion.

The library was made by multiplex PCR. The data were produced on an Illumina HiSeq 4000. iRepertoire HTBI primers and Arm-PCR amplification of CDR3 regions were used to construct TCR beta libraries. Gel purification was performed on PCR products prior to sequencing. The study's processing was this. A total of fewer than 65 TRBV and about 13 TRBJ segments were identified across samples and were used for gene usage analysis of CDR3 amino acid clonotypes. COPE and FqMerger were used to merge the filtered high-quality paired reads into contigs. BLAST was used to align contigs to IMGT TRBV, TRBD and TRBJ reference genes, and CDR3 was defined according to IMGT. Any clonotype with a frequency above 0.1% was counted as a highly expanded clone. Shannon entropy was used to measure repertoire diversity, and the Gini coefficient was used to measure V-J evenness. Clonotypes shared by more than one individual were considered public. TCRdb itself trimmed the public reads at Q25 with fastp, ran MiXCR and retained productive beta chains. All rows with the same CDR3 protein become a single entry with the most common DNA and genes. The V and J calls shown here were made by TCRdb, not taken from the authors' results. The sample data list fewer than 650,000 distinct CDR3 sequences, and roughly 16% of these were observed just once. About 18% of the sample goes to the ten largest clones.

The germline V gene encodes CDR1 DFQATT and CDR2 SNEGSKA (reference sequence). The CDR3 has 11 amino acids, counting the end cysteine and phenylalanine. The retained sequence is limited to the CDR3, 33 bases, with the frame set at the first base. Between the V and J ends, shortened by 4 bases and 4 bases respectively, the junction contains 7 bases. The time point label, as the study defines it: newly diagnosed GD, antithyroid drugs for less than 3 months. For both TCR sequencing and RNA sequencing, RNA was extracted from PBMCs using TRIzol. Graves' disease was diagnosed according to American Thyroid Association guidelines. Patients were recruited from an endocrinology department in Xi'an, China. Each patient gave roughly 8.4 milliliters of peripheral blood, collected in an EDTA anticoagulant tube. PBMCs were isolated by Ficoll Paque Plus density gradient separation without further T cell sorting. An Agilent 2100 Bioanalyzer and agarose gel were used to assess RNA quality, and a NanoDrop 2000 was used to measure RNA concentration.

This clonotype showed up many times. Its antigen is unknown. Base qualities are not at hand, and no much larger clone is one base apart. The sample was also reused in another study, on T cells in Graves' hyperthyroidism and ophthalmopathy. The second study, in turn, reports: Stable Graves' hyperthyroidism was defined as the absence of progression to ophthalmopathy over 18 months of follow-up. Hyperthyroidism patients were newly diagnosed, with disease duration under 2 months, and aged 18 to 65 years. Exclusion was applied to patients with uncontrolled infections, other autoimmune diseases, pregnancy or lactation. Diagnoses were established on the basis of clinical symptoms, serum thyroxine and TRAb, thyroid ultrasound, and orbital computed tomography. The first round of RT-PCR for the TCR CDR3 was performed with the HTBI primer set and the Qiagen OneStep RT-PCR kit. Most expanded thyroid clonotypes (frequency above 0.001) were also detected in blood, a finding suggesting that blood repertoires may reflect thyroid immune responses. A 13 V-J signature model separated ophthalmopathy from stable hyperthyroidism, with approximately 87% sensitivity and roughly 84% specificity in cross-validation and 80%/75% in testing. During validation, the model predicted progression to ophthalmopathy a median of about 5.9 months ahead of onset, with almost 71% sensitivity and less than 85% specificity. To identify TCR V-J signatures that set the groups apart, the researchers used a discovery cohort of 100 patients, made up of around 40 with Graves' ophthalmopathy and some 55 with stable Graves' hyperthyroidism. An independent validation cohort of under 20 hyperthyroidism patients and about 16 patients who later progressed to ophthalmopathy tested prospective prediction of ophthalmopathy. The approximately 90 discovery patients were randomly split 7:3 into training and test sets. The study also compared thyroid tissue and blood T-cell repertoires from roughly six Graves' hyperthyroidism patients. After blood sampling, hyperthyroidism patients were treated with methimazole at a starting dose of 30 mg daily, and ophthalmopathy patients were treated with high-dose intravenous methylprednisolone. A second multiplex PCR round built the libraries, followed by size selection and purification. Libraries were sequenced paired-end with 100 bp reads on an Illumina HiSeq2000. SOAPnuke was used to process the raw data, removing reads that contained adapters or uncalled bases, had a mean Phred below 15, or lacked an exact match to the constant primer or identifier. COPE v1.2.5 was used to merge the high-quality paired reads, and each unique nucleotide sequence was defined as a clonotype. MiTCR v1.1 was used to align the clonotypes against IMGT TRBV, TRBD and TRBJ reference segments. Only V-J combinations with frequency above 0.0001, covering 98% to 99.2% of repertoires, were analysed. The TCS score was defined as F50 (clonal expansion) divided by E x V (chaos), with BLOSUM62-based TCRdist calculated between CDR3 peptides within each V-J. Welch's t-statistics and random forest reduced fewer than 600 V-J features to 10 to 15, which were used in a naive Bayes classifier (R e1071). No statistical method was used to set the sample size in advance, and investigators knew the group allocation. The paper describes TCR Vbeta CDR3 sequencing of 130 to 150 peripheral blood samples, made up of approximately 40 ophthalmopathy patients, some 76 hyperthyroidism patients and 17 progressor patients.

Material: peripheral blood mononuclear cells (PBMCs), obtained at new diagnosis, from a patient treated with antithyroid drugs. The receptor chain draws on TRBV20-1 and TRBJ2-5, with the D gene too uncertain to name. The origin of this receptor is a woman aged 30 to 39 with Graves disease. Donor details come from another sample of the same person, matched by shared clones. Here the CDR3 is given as CSAIQRETQYF. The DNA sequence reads TGCAGTGCTATACAGCGAGAGACCCAGTACTTC.